The 28 T cell receptor beta chains given below trace back to one sample, sequenced in a study of Ad26.COV2.S vaccination and SARS-CoV-2 variants. Treatment defined: roughly 19 received Ad26.COV2.S at low or high dose, single or two shots; 5 received placebo; per-sample allocation not given. Day 63 following the first vaccine or placebo injection was when the samples were taken. Assay: immunoSEQ multiplex PCR; the TCRdb copy retains only in-frame clones and omits some. The sample comprises some 270,000 clones, 87% of which are singletons, and 2.9% rests with the top ten. The material sequenced was peripheral blood, taken in a trial of Ad26.COV2.S vaccine versus placebo. These TCRs come from a person between 18 and 60 years old who received the Ad26.COV2.S COVID-19 vaccine or a placebo.

The rearrangement joins TRBV5-4 to TRBJ2-2; no reliable D call. With 0 bases removed from V and 1 base from J, the gap between germline ends came to 7 bases. Per the germline V gene, CDR1 is SGHNT and CDR2 is YYREEE (reference sequence). This CDR3 is 15 amino acids long. This CDR3 is CASSLAVGNTGELFF. In nucleotides, the CDR3 is TGTGCCAGCAGCTTGGCGGTGGGGAACACCGGGGAGCTGTTTTTT.

The rearrangement joins TRBV19 to TRBJ1-4; possibly TRBD1 for D (5 bases). V lost 8 bases and J lost 10, with 17 bases in between. CDR3 length: 13 amino acids. Germline loops: CDR1 LNHDA, CDR2 SQIVND (reference sequence). CDR3 amino acids: CASGGDPLPKLFF. DNA for the CDR3: TGTGCCAGTGGTGGGGACCCCCTCCCAAAACTGTTTTTT.

DNA of the CDR3: TGTGCCAGCAGACCACCGGGACTAGAGGATAAGCAGTTCTTC. It translates to CASRPPGLEDKQFF. This chain uses TRBV5-4 with TRBJ2-1; TRBD2 matches at 8 bases. The CDR3 covers 14 residues. Germline loops: CDR1 SGHNT, CDR2 YYREEE (reference sequence). V dropped 5 bases and J dropped 11; count of bases not matched to a gene: 12.

The genes are TRBV2 and TRBJ2-3, with 9 bases that match TRBD2. There are 16 residues in the CDR3. CDR1 and CDR2 (germline): SNHLY, FYNNEI. With 7 bases clipped from V and 3 bases from J, the junction kept 11 bases outside the gene matches. In DNA, the CDR3 is TGTGCCAGCACCCCGTGGGAGCGGGGGGCGACAGATACGCAGTATTTT. Translated: CASTPWERGATDTQYF.

The genes are TRBV7-2 and TRBJ2-2; 10 nucleotides line up with TRBD2. J was trimmed by 4 bases and V by 4 bases; bases with no gene match: 9. Germline CDR1 is SGHTA and CDR2 is FQGNSA. This CDR3 region has 17 residues. The CDR3: CASSSDLAGVSTGELFF. In DNA, the CDR3 is TGTGCCAGCAGCTCAGACCTAGCGGGAGTCAGCACCGGGGAGCTGTTTTTT.

V and J are TRBV5-4 and TRBJ2-1, with a tentative D call TRBD1 (6 bases). The CDR3 sequence is 13 residues long. Germline CDR1 SGHNT, CDR2 YYREEE (reference sequence). The germline V and J ends were trimmed by 4 bases and 5 bases, with 10 bases remaining between them. The chain's CDR3 is CASSPGQNNEQFF. CDR3 coding DNA: TGTGCCAGCAGCCCAGGACAGAACAATGAGCAGTTCTTC.

The rearrangement uses TRBV5-8 and TRBJ2-7; perhaps D is TRBD1 or TRBD2 (5 bases each). Germline V gene lookup returns CDR1 SGHTS and CDR2 YDEGEE. The CDR3 contains 14 residues. V lost 6 bases and J lost 3, with 16 bases in between. The CDR3 sequence is CASTLRDGHYEQYF. The DNA for the CDR3 is TGTGCCAGCACCCTCCGGGACGGACACTACGAGCAGTACTTC.

The chain employs TRBV7-9 and TRBJ1-2, with a possible D match to TRBD1 (6 bases). The V end was cut by 2 bases, the J end by 3 bases, with 16 bases between. Germline V gives CDR1 SEHNR, CDR2 FQNEAQ (reference sequence). The CDR3 totals 16 residues. As DNA, the CDR3 is TGTGCCAGCAGCTTAACCCCGGGGGCTGGAGACTATGGCTACACCTTC. Its translation: CASSLTPGAGDYGYTF.

The sample holds a few counts of this clone. V and J are TRBV11-3 and TRBJ2-5; D tentatively fits TRBD1 or TRBD2 (5 bases each). V dropped 0 bases and J dropped 5 bases, with 13 bases sitting between them. The CDR3 length is 15 residues. Germline V lookup: CDR1 SGHNT, CDR2 YENEEA. The CDR3: CASSLEGRQWETQYF. The CDR3 DNA sequence: TGTGCCAGCAGCTTAGAGGGACGGCAGTGGGAGACCCAGTACTTC.

This chain uses TRBV5-6 with TRBJ2-1, with D tentatively TRBD2 (5 bases). Germline V gene sequence: CDR1 SGHDT, CDR2 YYEEEE. Trimming shortened V by 0 bases and J by 2 bases, and 9 bases separated the two germline ends. This CDR3 has 15 residues. The CDR3 is CASSLAQEAYNEQFF. The DNA of the CDR3 is TGTGCCAGCAGCTTGGCCCAGGAGGCCTACAATGAGCAGTTCTTC.

This chain uses TRBV7-9 with TRBJ2-5; D not resolved. In germline, CDR1 is SEHNR, CDR2 FQNEAQ (reference sequence). The CDR3 runs to 12 residues. Trimming took 8 bases from V and 4 from J, leaving 11 bases between them. The CDR3 sequence: CASCPDGETQYF. CDR3 DNA sequence: TGTGCCAGCTGCCCGGACGGAGAGACCCAGTACTTC.

A remark on this clone: At one end the junction does not follow the germline gene, possibly because of a read error. The chain combines TRBV6-2 or TRBV6-3 with TRBJ2-1; D gene unclear. The CDR3 spans 16 residues. Germline V gene lookup returns CDR1 MNHEY and CDR2 SVGEGT. The CDR3 protein is CASSSPPFRSNNEQFF. The CDR3 region has the DNA TGTGCCAGCAGTTCTCCACCTTTTCGCTCCAACAATGAGCAGTTCTTC.

This clone has more than one count but fewer than ten. This chain links TRBV30 with TRBJ1-5; D possibly corresponds to TRBD1 (6 bases). The V end lost 3 bases, the J end lost 7 bases, and 10 bases lay between the germline ends. The CDR3 is made up of 12 amino acids. The germline V gene has CDR1 GTSNPN and CDR2 SVGIG (reference sequence). CDR3 sequence (DNA): TGTGCCTGGAGAAAGGGGGGACAGCCCCAGCATTTT. It encodes CAWRKGGQPQHF.

The rearrangement joins TRBV9 to TRBJ2-5; 8 bases are a match to TRBD1. V dropped 5 bases and J dropped 7; count of bases not matched to a gene: 10. The CDR3 spans 14 residues. Germline CDR1 reads SGDLS; CDR2 reads YYNGEE. The CDR3 nucleotides are TGTGCCAGCAGTGTTTCAGGGGGCCGGGGGACCCAGTACTTC. This translates into CASSVSGGRGTQYF.

This clone was picked up one time. The chain has TRBV7-8 and TRBJ2-5; D unclear. From germline, CDR1 is SGHVS and CDR2 FQNEAQ. CDR3 length: 13 amino acids. Trimming stripped 0 bases from V and 2 bases from J, with 4 bases between. The DNA of the CDR3 is TGTGCCAGCAGCTTAGCCAGACAAGAGACCCAGTACTTC. Translating it yields CASSLARQETQYF.

The J gene is TRBJ1-3, the V gene TRBV19, with D uncertain. This CDR3 contains 13 residues. Germline V CDR1 and CDR2: LNHDA, SQIVND (reference sequence). V lost 3 bases to trimming and J lost 3 bases, with 6 bases between them. CDR3 DNA sequence: TGTGCCAGTAGTATGACAAGTGGAAACACCATATATTTT. Protein: CASSMTSGNTIYF.

V usage is TRBV2 and J usage is TRBJ2-3; D is undetermined. The germline V and J ends were trimmed by 0 bases and 2 bases, with 6 bases remaining between them. The germline V gene encodes CDR1 SNHLY and CDR2 FYNNEI. The CDR3 has 14 amino acids. CDR3 amino acids: CASSEARATDTQYF. The DNA for the CDR3 is TGTGCCAGCAGTGAAGCGAGAGCCACAGATACGCAGTATTTT.

The chain links TRBV3-1 (or the pseudogene TRBV3-2) to TRBJ1-3; no firm D call. Trimming left V 4 bases short and J 4 bases short, with 8 bases between. CDR3 size: 13 residues. The germline V gene has CDR1 LGHDT and CDR2 YNNKEL (reference sequence). The CDR3 sequence is CASSPIMGNTIYF. Written as DNA, the CDR3 is TGTGCCAGCAGCCCGATAATGGGAAACACCATATATTTT.

This clone was detected only a few times. The rearrangement uses TRBV27 and TRBJ2-5; TRBD2 matches 13 bases. CDR1 is MNHEY, CDR2 SMNVEV, per germline (reference sequence). The J segment lost 3 bases and the V segment lost 5 bases, leaving 6 bases of the junction unmatched. This CDR3 comprises 16 residues. The CDR3 sequence: CASSKLGTSGKETQYF. The DNA of the CDR3 is TGTGCCAGCAGTAAATTAGGGACTAGCGGGAAAGAGACCCAGTACTTC.

This clone turned up a few times. The J gene is TRBJ2-7, the V gene TRBV5-4; D remains ambiguous. The CDR3 totals 13 residues. V was pared by 7 bases and J by 5 bases, with 16 bases between. Looked up from germline, CDR1 is SGHNT and CDR2 is YYREEE (reference sequence). The CDR3: CASSSTSSDEQYF. Here the CDR3 DNA reads TGTGCCAGCTCCTCTACCAGTAGTGACGAGCAGTACTTC. Drawing the rest from reference TRBV5-4 and TRBJ2-7, the complete variable domain is ETGVTQSPTHLIKTRGQQVTLRCSSQSGHNTVSWYQQALGQGPQFIFQYYREEENGRGNFPPRFSGLQFPNYSSELNVNALELDDSALYLCASSSTSSDEQYFGPGTRLTVT.

The chain employs TRBV7-9 and TRBJ1-4; D remains ambiguous. Looked up from germline, CDR1 is SEHNR and CDR2 is FQNEAQ (reference sequence). V lost 5 bases, J lost 7 bases, and 14 bases lay in between. The CDR3 is 14 amino acids. The CDR3 DNA sequence: TGTGCCAGCAGCAGTTGGAGATTAGGTGAAAAACTGTTTTTT. It is translated as CASSSWRLGEKLFF.

This chain uses TRBV30 with TRBJ2-2; TRBD1 agrees at 8 bases. The junction had 13 bases not matched to a gene; V was cut back by 4 bases and J by 3 bases. Per germline, CDR1 GTSNPN and CDR2 SVGIG (reference sequence). The CDR3 length is 17 residues. The CDR3 is CAWNKRTGGLYTGELFF. As DNA, the CDR3 is TGTGCCTGGAACAAAAGAACAGGGGGACTGTACACCGGGGAGCTGTTTTTT.

This chain links TRBV11-1 with TRBJ2-3; D is unclear. CDR3 size: 15 residues. With 5 bases removed from V and 0 bases from J, the gap between germline ends came to 12 bases. CDR1 is SGHAT, CDR2 FQDESV, per germline (reference sequence). The CDR3 protein is CASSKTPLSTDTQYF. The DNA of the CDR3 is TGTGCCAGCAGCAAAACCCCCCTTAGCACAGATACGCAGTATTTT.

This chain joins TRBV18 and TRBJ2-6, with TRBD1 as a possible D gene (6 bases). V was pared by 2 bases and J by 2 bases, with 10 bases between. The CDR3 extends over 16 amino acids. The germline V gene encodes CDR1 KGHSH and CDR2 LQKENI. The CDR3 nucleotides read TGTGCCAGCTCACCATCTCAGGGGACTGGGGCCAACGTCCTGACTTTC. Translated: CASSPSQGTGANVLTF. Full variable domain (missing parts from reference TRBV18 and TRBJ2-6): NAGVMQNPRHLVRRRGQEARLRCSPMKGHSHVYWYRQLPEEGLKFMVYLQKENIIDESGMPKERFSAEFPKEGPSILRIQQVVRGDSAAYFCASSPSQGTGANVLTFGAGSRLTVL.

J is TRBJ1-1 and V is TRBV7-9; TRBD1 aligns across 11 bases. This CDR3 region has 17 residues. Germline assignment: CDR1 SEHNR and CDR2 FQNEAQ (reference sequence). V lost 0 bases and J lost 6; bases outside the gene matches: 9. DNA of the CDR3: TGTGCCAGCAGCTTAGCGCTAGGACAGGGGGCGTTCGCTGAAGCTTTCTTT. Its protein is CASSLALGQGAFAEAFF.

The V gene is TRBV7-6, the J gene TRBJ2-5; unclear D gene. Per germline, CDR1 SGHVS and CDR2 FNYEAQ. V gave up 3 bases and J gave up 0 bases, with 5 bases separating them. The CDR3 loop spans 13 amino acids. The CDR3: CASSFVDQETQYF. Here the CDR3 DNA reads TGTGCCAGCAGCTTCGTCGACCAAGAGACCCAGTACTTC.

The chain couples TRBV6-2 or TRBV6-3 to TRBJ2-5; 10 nucleotides line up with TRBD2. The germline V gene has CDR1 MNHEY and CDR2 SVGEGT. This CDR3 comprises 16 residues. Trimming took 1 base from V and 2 from J; bases not matched to a gene: 4. CDR3 loop: CASSYLLAGAQETQYF. The CDR3 DNA is TGTGCCAGCAGTTACTTGCTAGCGGGGGCTCAAGAGACCCAGTACTTC.

The chain joins TRBV11-2 to TRBJ2-2; D might be TRBD1 (6 bases). Trimming pared 1 base from V and 6 bases from J, leaving 18 bases between. Germline CDR1 is SGHAT and CDR2 is FQNNGV. This CDR3 has 17 residues. CDR3 in amino acids: CASSLVGQGKWAGELFF. The CDR3, as DNA: TGTGCCAGCAGCTTAGTCGGCCAGGGGAAGTGGGCCGGGGAGCTGTTTTTT.